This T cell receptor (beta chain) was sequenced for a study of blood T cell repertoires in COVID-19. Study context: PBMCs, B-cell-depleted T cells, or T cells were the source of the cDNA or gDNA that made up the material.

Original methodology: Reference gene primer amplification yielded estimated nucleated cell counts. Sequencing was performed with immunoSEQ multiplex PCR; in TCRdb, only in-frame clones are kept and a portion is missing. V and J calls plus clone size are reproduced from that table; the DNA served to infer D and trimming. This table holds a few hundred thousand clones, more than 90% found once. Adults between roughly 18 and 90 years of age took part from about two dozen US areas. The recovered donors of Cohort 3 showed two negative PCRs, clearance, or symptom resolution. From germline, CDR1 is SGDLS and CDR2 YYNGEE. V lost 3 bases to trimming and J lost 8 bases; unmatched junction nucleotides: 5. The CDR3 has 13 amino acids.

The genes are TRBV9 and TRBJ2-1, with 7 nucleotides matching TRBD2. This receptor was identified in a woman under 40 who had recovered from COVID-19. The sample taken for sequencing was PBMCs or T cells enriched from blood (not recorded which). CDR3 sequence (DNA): TGTGCCAGCAGCGCTCGCGGGAGAGATGAGCAGTTCTTC. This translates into CASSARGRDEQFF.